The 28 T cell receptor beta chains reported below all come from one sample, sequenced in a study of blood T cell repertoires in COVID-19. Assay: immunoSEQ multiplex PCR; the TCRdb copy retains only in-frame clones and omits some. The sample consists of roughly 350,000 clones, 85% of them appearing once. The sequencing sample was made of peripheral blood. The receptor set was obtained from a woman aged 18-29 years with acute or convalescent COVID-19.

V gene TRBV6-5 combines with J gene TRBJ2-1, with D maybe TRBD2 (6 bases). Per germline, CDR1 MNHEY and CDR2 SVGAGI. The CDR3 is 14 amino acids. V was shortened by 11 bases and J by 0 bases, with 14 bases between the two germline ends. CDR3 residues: CASSAINSYNEQFF. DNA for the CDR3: TGTGCCTCTAGCGCGATAAACTCCTACAATGAGCAGTTCTTC.

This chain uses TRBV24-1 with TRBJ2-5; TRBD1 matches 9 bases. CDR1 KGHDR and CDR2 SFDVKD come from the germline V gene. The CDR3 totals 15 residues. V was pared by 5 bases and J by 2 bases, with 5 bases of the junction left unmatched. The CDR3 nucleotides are TGTGCCACCAGTGCGGGACAGGGCAGGCAAGAGACCCAGTACTTC. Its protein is CATSAGQGRQETQYF.

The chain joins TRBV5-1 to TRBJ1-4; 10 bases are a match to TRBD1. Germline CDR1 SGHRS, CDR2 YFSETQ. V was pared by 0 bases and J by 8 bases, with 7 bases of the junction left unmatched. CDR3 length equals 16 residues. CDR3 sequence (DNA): TGCGCCAGCAGCTTGGATGGTTTGGGACAGGGGGAAAAACTGTTTTTT. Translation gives CASSLDGLGQGEKLFF.

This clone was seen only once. CDR3 protein: CASSLSTGGSKEMNTEAFF. In nucleotides, the CDR3 is TGCGCCAGCAGCTTGTCGACAGGGGGCTCGAAGGAGATGAACACTGAAGCTTTCTTT. The chain has TRBV5-1 and TRBJ1-1, with 10 bases aligning to TRBD1. This CDR3 is built from 19 residues. Trimming cost V 1 base and J 0 bases; bases outside gene matches: 12. Germline CDR1 reads SGHRS; CDR2 reads YFSETQ.

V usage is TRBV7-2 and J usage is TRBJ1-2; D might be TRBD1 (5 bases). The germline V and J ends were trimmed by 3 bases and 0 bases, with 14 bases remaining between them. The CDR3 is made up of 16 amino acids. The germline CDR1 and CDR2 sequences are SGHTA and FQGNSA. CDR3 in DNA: TGTGCCAGCAGCTTTGGGGCCCCCGAAGCTAACTATGGCTACACCTTC. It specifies CASSFGAPEANYGYTF.

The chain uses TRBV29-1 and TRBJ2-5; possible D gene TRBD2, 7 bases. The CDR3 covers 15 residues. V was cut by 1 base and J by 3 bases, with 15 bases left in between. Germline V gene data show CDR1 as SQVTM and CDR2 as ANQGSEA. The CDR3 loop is CSVEGGASGKETQYF. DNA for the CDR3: TGCAGCGTTGAAGGGGGGGCTAGCGGTAAAGAGACCCAGTACTTC.

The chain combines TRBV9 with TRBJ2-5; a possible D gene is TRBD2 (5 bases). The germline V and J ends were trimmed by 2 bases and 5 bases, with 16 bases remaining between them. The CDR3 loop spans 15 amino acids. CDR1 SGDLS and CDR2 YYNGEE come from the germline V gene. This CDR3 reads CASSVTPTRGETQYF. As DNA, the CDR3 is TGTGCCAGCAGCGTCACACCAACTAGAGGTGAGACCCAGTACTTC.

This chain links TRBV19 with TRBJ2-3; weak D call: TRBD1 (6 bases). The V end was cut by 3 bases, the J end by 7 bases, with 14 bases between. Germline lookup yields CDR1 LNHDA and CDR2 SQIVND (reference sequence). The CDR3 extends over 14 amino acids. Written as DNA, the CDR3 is TGTGCCAGTAGTATCCCAGGGGCTTCAAATACGCAGTATTTT. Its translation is CASSIPGASNTQYF.

The chain's CDR3 is CASSLGGLAGGPQQYF. For the CDR3, the DNA is TGTGCCAGCAGTCTAGGGGGACTAGCGGGGGGGCCGCAGCAGTACTTC. The chain uses TRBV11-2 and TRBJ2-7, with 16 bases identical to TRBD2. Germline assignment: CDR1 SGHAT and CDR2 FQNNGV. The J segment lost 8 bases and the V segment lost 6 bases, leaving 10 bases of the junction unmatched. The CDR3 covers 16 residues.

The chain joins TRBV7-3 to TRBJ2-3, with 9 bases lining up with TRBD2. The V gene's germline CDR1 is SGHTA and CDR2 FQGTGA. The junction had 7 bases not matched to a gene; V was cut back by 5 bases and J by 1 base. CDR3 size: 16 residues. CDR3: CASSATSGRGTDTQYF. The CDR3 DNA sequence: TGTGCCAGCAGCGCTACTAGCGGGCGAGGCACAGATACGCAGTATTTT.

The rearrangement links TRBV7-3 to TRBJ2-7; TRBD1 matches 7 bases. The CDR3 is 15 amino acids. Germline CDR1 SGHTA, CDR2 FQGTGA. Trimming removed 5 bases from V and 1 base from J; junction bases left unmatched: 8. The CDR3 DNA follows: TGTGCCAGCAGCACGACCGGGACAGTTTCCTACGAGCAGTACTTC. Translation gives CASSTTGTVSYEQYF.

CDR3 in amino acids: CATSDSGILGNEQFF. CDR3 coding DNA: TGTGCCACCAGTGATTCGGGAATTTTGGGTAATGAGCAGTTCTTC. The gene calls are TRBV24-1 and TRBJ2-1, with a weak D call TRBD2 (5 bases). Germline values: CDR1 KGHDR, CDR2 SFDVKD. Between the trimmed V and J ends, which lost 2 bases and 7 bases, there was a span of 14 bases. The CDR3 covers 15 residues.

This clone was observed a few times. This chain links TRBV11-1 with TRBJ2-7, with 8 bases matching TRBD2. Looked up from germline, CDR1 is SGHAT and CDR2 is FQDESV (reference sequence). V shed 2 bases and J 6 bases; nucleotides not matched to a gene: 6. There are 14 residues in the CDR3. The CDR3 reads CASSLPGGPVEQYF. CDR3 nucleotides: TGTGCCAGCAGCTTACCGGGGGGGCCCGTCGAGCAGTACTTC.

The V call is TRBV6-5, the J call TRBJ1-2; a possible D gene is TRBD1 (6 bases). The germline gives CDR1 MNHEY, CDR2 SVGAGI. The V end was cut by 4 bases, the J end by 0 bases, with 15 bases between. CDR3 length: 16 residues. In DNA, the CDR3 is TGTGCCAGCAGTTCCTCCGGGGGGCGATCTAACTATGGCTACACCTTC. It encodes CASSSSGGRSNYGYTF.

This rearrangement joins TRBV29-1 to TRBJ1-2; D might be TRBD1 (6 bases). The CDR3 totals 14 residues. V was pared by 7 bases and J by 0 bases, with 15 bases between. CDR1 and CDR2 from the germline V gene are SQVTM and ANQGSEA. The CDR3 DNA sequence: TGCAGCGCGGAAAGGGACACAGCTAACTATGGCTACACCTTC. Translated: CSAERDTANYGYTF.

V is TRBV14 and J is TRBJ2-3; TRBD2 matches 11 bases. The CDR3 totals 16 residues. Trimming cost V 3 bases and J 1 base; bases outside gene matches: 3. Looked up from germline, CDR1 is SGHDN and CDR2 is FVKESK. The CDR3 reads CASSHLLAGGTDTQYF. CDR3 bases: TGTGCCAGCAGCCATCTACTAGCGGGAGGCACAGATACGCAGTATTTT.

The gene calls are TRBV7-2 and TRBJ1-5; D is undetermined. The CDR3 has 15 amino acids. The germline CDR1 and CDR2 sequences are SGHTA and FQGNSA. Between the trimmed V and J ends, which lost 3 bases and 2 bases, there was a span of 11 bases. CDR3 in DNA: TGTGCCAGCAGCTTGCAAGAGGGTGGCAATCAGCCCCAGCATTTT. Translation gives CASSLQEGGNQPQHF.

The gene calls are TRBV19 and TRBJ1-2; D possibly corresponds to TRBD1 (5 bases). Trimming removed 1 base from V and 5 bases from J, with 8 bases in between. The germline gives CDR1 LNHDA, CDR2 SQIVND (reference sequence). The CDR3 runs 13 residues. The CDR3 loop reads CASSIGQKYGYTF. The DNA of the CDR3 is TGTGCCAGTAGTATAGGACAGAAATATGGCTACACCTTC.

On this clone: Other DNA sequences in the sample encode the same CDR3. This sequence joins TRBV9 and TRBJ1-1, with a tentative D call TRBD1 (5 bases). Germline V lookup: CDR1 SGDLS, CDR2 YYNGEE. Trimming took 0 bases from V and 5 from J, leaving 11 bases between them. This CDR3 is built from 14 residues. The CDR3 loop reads CASSVGGPGTEAFF. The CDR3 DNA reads TGTGCCAGCAGCGTAGGGGGCCCTGGGACTGAAGCTTTCTTT.

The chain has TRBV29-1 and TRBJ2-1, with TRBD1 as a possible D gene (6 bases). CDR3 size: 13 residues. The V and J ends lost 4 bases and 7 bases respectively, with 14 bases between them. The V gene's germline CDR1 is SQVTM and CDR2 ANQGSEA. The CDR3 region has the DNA TGCAGCGTTGCTGGGGGCTTGTCGAATGAGCAGTTCTTC. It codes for CSVAGGLSNEQFF.

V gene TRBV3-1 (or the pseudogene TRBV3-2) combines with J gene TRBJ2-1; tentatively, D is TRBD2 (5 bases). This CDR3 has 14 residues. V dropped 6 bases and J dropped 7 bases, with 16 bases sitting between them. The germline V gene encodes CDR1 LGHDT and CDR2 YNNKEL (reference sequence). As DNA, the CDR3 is TGTGCCAGCAGACGGGATGGAGTTAGGAATGAGCAGTTCTTC. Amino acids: CASRRDGVRNEQFF.

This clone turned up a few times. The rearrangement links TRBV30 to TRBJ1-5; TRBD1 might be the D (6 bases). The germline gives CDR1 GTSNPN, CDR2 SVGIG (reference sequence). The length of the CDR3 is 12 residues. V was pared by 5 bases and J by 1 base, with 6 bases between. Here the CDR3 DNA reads TGTGCCTGGGGGGGCAGCAATCAGCCCCAGCATTTT. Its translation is CAWGGSNQPQHF.

The chain's CDR3 is CASRPDRATNEKLFF. In nucleotides, the CDR3 is TGTGCCAGCAGACCGGACAGAGCAACTAATGAAAAACTGTTTTTT. The chain combines TRBV28 with TRBJ1-4; the D gene is possibly TRBD1 (6 bases). Germline V CDR1 and CDR2: MDHEN, SYDVKM. V was trimmed by 6 bases and J by 0 bases, leaving 11 bases between them. This CDR3 region has 15 residues.

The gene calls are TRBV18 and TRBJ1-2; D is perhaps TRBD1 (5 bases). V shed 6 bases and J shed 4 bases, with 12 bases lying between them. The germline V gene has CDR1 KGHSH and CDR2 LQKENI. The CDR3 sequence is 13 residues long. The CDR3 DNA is TGTGCCAGCTCCCCCGACAGCACCTATGGCTACACCTTC. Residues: CASSPDSTYGYTF. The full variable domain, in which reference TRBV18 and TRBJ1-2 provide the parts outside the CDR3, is NAGVMQNPRHLVRRRGQEARLRCSPMKGHSHVYWYRQLPEEGLKFMVYLQKENIIDESGMPKERFSAEFPKEGPSILRIQQVVRGDSAAYFCASSPDSTYGYTFGSGTRLTVV.

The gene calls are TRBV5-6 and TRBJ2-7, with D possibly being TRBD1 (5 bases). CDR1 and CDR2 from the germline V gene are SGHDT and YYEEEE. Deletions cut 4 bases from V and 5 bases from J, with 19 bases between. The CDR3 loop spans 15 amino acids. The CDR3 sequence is CASSLTQQVYDEQYF. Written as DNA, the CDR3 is TGTGCCAGCAGCCTGACGCAACAGGTTTATGACGAGCAGTACTTC.

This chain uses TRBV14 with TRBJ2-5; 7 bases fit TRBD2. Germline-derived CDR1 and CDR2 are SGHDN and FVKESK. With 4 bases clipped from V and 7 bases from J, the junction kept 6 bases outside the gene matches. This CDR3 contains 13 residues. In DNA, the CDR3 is TGTGCCAGCAGCCCGCGTGTAGCGGGGACCCAGTACTTC. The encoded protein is CASSPRVAGTQYF.

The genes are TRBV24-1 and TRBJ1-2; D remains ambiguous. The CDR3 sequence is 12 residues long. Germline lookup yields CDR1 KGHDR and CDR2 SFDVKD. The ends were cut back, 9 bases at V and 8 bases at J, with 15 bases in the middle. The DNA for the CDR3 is TGTGCCACCTCACTAGCGTCTTCCGGCTACACCTTC. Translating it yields CATSLASSGYTF.

CDR3 DNA sequence: TGTGCCAGTAGTATAGGGACAGTGCTTCTAACTAATGAAAAACTGTTTTTT. Its protein product is CASSIGTVLLTNEKLFF. The chain links TRBV19 to TRBJ1-4; TRBD1 is a possible D gene (6 bases). CDR1 is LNHDA and CDR2 is SQIVND in the germline V gene (reference sequence). The ends were cut back, 1 base at V and 1 base at J, with 13 bases in the middle. The CDR3 totals 17 residues. Together with reference TRBV19 and TRBJ1-4, the CDR3 gives the full variable domain: DGGITQSPKYLFRKEGQNVTLSCEQNLNHDAMYWYRQDPGQGLRLIYYSQIVNDFQKGDIAEGYSVSREKKESFPLTVTSAQKNPTAFYLCASSIGTVLLTNEKLFFGSGTQLSVL.